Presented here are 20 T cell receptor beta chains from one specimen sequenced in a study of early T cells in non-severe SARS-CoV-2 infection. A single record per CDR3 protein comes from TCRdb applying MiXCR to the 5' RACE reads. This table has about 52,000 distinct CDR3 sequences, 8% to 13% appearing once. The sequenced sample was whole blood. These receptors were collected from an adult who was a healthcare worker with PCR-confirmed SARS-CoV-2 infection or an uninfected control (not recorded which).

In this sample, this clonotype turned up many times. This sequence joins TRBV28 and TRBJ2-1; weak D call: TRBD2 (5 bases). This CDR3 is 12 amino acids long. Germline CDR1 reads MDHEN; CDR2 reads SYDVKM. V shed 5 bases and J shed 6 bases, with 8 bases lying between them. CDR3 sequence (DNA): TGTGCCAGCAGTGGGAGCGGCAATGAGCAGTTCTTC. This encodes CASSGSGNEQFF. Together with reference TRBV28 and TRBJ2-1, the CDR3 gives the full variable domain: DVKVTQSSRYLVKRTGEKVFLECVQDMDHENMFWYRQDPGLGLRLIYFSYDVKMKEKGDIPEGYSVSREKKERFSLILESASTNQTSMYLCASSGSGNEQFFGPGTRLTVL.

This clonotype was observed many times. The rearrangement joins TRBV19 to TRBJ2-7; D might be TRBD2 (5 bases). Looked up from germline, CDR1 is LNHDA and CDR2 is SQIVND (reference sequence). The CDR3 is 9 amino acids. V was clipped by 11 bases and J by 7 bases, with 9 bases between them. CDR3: CASWEEQYF. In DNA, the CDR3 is TGTGCCTCTTGGGAGGAGCAGTACTTC.

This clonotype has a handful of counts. The DNA for the CDR3 is TGTGCCAGCAGTTTAAACAGGGATGAGCAGTTCTTC. Protein sequence: CASSLNRDEQFF. V gene TRBV28 combines with J gene TRBJ2-1; D is possibly TRBD1 (6 bases). Trimming shortened V by 2 bases and J by 8 bases, and 7 bases separated the two germline ends. Germline loops: CDR1 MDHEN, CDR2 SYDVKM. The CDR3 runs to 12 residues. The full variable domain, its missing parts supplied by reference TRBV28 and TRBJ2-1, is DVKVTQSSRYLVKRTGEKVFLECVQDMDHENMFWYRQDPGLGLRLIYFSYDVKMKEKGDIPEGYSVSREKKERFSLILESASTNQTSMYLCASSLNRDEQFFGPGTRLTVL.

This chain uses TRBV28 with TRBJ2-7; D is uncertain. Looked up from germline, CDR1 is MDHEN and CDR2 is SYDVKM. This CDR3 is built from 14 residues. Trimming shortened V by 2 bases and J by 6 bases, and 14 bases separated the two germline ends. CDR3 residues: CASSLRQYHGEQYF. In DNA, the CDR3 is TGTGCCAGCAGTTTAAGGCAGTACCACGGCGAGCAGTACTTC. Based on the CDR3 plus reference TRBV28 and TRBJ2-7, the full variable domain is DVKVTQSSRYLVKRTGEKVFLECVQDMDHENMFWYRQDPGLGLRLIYFSYDVKMKEKGDIPEGYSVSREKKERFSLILESASTNQTSMYLCASSLRQYHGEQYFGPGTRLTVT.

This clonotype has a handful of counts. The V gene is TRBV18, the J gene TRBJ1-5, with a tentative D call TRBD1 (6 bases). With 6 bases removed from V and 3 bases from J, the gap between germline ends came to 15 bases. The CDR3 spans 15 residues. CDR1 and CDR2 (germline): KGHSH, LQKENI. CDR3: CASSPTGANNQPQHF. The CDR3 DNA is TGTGCCAGCTCTCCAACGGGGGCTAACAATCAGCCCCAGCATTTT.

The CDR3 is CASSAYRRGETQYF. DNA for the CDR3: TGTGCCAGCAGTGCTTACCGACGTGGAGAGACCCAGTACTTC. This chain links TRBV2 with TRBJ2-5; D remains unclear. Trimming stripped 4 bases from V and 4 bases from J, with 13 bases between. Germline values: CDR1 SNHLY, CDR2 FYNNEI. The CDR3 length is 14 residues.

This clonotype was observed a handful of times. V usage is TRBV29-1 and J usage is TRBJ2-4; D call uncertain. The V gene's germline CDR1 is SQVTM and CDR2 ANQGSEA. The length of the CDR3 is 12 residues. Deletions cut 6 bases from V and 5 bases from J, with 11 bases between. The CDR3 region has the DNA TGCAGCGTGGCCGCGGCAGAAAACATTCAGTACTTC. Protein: CSVAAAENIQYF.

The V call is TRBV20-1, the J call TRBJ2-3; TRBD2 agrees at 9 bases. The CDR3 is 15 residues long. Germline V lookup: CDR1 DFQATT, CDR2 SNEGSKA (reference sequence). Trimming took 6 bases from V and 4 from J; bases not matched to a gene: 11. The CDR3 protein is CSARMRREGSDTQYF. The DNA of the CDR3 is TGCAGTGCCCGGATGAGGCGGGAGGGGTCAGATACGCAGTATTTT.

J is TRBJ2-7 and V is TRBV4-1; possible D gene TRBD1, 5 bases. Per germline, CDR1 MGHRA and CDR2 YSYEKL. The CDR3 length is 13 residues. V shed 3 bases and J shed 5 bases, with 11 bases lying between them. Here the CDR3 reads CASSHSRVHEQYF. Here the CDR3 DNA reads TGCGCCAGCAGCCACTCCAGGGTCCACGAGCAGTACTTC.

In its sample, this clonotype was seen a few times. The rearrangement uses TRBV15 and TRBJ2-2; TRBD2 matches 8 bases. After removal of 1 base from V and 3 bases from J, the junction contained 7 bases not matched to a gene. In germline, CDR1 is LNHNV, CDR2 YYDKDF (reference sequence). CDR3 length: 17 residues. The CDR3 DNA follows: TGTGCCACCAGCAGAGGCAGAACAGCGGGGGACACCGGGGAGCTGTTTTTT. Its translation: CATSRGRTAGDTGELFF.

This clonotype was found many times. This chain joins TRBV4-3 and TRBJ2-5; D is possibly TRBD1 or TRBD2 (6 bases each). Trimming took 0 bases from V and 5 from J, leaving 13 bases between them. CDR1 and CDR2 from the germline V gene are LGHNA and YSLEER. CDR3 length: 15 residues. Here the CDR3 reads CASSQDPRGLETQYF. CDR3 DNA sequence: TGCGCCAGCAGCCAAGACCCCAGGGGACTGGAGACCCAGTACTTC.

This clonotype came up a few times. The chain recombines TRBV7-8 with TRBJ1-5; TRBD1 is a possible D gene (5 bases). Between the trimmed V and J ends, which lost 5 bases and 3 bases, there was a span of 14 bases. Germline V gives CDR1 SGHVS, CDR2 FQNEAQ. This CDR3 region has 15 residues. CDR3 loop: CASSPRDLSNQPQHF. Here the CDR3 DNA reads TGTGCCAGCAGCCCCCGGGACCTCTCCAATCAGCCCCAGCATTTT.

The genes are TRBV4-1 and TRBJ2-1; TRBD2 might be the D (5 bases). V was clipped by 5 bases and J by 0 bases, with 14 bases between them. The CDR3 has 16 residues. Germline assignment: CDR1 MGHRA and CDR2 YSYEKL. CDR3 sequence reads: CASSSRGRSSYNEQFF. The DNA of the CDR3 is TGCGCCAGCAGCTCTCGCGGGCGTAGCTCCTACAATGAGCAGTTCTTC.

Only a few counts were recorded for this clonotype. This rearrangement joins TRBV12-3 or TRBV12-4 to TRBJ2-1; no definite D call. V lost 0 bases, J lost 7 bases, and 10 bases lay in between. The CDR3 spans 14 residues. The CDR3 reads CASSLAVSLNEQFF. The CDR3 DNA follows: TGTGCCAGCAGTTTAGCGGTCTCCTTAAATGAGCAGTTCTTC.

The CDR3 here is CSVGTDHTEAFF. CDR3 bases: TGCAGCGTTGGGACAGATCACACTGAAGCTTTCTTT. This sequence joins TRBV29-1 and TRBJ1-1; TRBD1 might be the D (6 bases). V was trimmed by 4 bases and J by 3 bases, leaving 9 bases between them. CDR1 SQVTM and CDR2 ANQGSEA come from the germline V gene. The CDR3 runs 12 residues.

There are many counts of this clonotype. The CDR3 nucleotides read TGTGCCACCAGTGATTTGCGGCTACCCCTTCTTTATGGCTACACCTTC. Protein: CATSDLRLPLLYGYTF. This chain connects TRBV24-1 to TRBJ1-2; D gene unclear. The CDR3 contains 16 residues. Looked up from germline, CDR1 is KGHDR and CDR2 is SFDVKD. Trimming took 0 bases from V and 5 from J, leaving 15 bases between them.

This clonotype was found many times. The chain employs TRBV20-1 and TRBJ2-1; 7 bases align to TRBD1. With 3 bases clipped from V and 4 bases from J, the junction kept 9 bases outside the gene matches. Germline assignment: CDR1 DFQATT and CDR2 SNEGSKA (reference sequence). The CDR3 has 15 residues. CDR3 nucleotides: TGCAGTGCTAGCCGGGACAGCCGAATGTACAATGAGCAGTTCTTC. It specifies CSASRDSRMYNEQFF.

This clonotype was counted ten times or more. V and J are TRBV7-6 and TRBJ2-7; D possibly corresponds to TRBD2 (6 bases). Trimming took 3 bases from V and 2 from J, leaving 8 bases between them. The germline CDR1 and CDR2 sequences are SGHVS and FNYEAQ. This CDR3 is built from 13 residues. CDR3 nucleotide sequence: TGTGCCAGCAGCTTGGAGGGTACCTACGAGCAGTACTTC. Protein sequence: CASSLEGTYEQYF.

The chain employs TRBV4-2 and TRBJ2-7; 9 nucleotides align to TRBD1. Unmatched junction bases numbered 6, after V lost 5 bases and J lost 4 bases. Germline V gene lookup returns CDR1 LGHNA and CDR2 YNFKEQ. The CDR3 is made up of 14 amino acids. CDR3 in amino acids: CASSSGTGWYEQYF. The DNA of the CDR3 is TGTGCCAGCAGCTCCGGGACAGGGTGGTACGAGCAGTACTTC.

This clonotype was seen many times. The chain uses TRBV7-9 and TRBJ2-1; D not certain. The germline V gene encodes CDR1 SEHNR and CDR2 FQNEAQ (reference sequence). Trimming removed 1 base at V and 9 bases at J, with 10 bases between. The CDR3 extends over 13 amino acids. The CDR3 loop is CASSLDSASEQFF. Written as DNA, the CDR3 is TGTGCCAGCAGCTTAGACTCCGCCAGTGAGCAGTTCTTC. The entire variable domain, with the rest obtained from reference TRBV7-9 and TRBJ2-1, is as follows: DTGVSQNPRHKITKRGQNVTFRCDPISEHNRLYWYRQTLGQGPEFLTYFQNEAQLEKSRLLSDRFSAERPKGSFSTLEIQRTEQGDSAMYLCASSLDSASEQFFGPGTRLTVL.